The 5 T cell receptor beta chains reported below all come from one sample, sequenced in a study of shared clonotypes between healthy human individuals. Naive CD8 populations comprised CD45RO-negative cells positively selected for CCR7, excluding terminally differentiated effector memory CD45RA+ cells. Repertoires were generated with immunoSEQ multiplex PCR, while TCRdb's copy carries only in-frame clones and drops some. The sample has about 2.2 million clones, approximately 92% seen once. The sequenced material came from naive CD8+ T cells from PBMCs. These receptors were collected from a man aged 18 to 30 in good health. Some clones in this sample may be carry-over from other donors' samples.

The CDR3 nucleotides are TGTGCCAGCAGTTTAAGGTGGCGTGGTCCAGATACGCAGTATTTT. Translating it yields CASSLRWRGPDTQYF. V and J are TRBV27 and TRBJ2-3; no definite D call. This CDR3 comprises 15 residues. V shed 2 bases and J shed 4 bases, with 13 bases lying between them. Germline V CDR1 and CDR2: MNHEY, SMNVEV (reference sequence).

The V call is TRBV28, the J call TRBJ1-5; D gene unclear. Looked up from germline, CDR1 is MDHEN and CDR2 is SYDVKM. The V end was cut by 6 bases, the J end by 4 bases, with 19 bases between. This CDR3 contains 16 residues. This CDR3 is CASRTRSGGRNQPQHF. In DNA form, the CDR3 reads TGTGCCAGCAGAACCCGCTCGGGCGGTCGGAATCAGCCCCAGCATTTT.

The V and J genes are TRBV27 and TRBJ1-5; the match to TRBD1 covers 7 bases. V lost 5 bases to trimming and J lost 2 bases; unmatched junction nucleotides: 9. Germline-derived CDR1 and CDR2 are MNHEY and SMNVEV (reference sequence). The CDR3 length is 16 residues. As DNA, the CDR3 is TGTGCCAGCAGTCCACACAGGGGCGAGGGCAATCAGCCCCAGCATTTT. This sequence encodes CASSPHRGEGNQPQHF.

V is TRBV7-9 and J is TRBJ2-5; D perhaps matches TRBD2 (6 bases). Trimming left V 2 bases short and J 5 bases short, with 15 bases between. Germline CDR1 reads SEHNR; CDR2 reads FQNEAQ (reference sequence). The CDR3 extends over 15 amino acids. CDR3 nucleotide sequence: TGTGCCAGCAGCTTAATGGTCCGGGGAGGTGAGACCCAGTACTTC. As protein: CASSLMVRGGETQYF.

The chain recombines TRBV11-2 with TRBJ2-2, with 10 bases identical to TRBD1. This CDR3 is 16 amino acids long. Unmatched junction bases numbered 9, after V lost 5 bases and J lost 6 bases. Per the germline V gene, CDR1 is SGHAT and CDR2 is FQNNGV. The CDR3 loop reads CASSQPGTGVSGELFF. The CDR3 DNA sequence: TGTGCCAGCAGCCAACCCGGGACAGGGGTCTCCGGGGAGCTGTTTTTT.